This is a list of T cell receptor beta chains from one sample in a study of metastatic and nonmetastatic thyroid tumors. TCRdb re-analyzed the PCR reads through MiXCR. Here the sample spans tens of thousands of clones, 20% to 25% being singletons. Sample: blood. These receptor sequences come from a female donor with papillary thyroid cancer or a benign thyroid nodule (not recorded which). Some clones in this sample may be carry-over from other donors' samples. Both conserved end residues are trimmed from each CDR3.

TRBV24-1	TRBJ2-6	ATGPGTGFSGANVLT
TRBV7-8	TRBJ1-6	ASSSLVLVNSPLH
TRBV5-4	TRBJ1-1	ASSWGAAGGDTEAF
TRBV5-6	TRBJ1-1	ASSQGSTEAF
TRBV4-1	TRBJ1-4	ASSQDRAAIEKLF
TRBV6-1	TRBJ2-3	ASSRTASGTDTQY
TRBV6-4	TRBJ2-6	ASTPEGQGSSRANVLT
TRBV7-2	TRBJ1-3	ASSFWVGNTIY
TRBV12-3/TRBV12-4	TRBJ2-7	ASSWTGRGVEQY
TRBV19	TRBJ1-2	ASSRGQGAYGYT
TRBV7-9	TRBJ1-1	ASSSRDSAEAF
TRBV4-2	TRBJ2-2	ASSQTSGYTGELF
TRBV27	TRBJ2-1	ASSLFHSMGTGSYNEQF
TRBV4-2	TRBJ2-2	ASSPRTSGRGTGELF
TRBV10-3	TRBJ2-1	AIRSGGTNEQF
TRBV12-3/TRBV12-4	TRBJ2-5	ASSLAAGGRETQY
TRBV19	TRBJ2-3	ASSILQGTDTQY
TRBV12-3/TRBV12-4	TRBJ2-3	ASSDPGGRTDTQY
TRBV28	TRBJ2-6	ASSLTIGANVLT
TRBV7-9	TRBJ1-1	ASSSDSLEAF
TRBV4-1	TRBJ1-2	ASSQDKAFGSRNGYT
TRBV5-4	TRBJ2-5	ASSLDAGGGETQY
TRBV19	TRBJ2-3	ASSLASDTQY
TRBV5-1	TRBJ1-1	ASSFFLLGNTEAF
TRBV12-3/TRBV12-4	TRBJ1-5	ASSFSSTGAQH
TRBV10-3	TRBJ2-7	AISENPGQGH
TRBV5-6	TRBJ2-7	ASSLQVRYEQY
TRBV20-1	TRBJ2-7	SARASVYYEQY